Below are 5 T cell receptor beta chains sequenced from a single sample in a study of regulatory T cells in long-lasting Graves disease. Arm-PCR of CDR3 regions with iRepertoire HTBI primers generated TCR beta libraries. Each CDR3 protein gets one entry after TCRdb re-called the multiplex PCR reads with MiXCR. Of 600,000 to 800,000 distinct CDR3 sequences detected, around 30% appear once; the ten largest clones hold around 42%. Time point reported: persistent/refractory GD, antithyroid drugs over 5 years with positive TRAb. PBMC-extracted RNA yielded the TCR library. This specimen was peripheral blood mononuclear cells (PBMCs), taken when the disease was refractory, from a patient treated with antithyroid drugs. The receptors derive from a female donor with Graves disease.

This clonotype came up many times. The rearrangement links TRBV2 to TRBJ2-7; 7 bases match TRBD2. CDR1 is SNHLY and CDR2 is FYNNEI in the germline V gene. V was pared by 7 bases and J by 5 bases, with 8 bases of the junction left unmatched. The CDR3 length is 13 residues. The CDR3 nucleotides read TGTGCCAGCACAAGGCGGGAGTCCCACGAGCAGTACTTC. The encoded protein is CASTRRESHEQYF.

The J gene is TRBJ2-1, the V gene TRBV11-2; 14 bases match TRBD2. CDR3 length: 16 residues. CDR1 and CDR2 from the germline V gene are SGHAT and FQNNGV. The V and J ends lost 5 bases and 3 bases, in that order; junction bases with no gene match: 3. The CDR3 loop is CASSRTSGRNYNEQFF. Here the CDR3 DNA reads TGTGCCAGCAGCCGGACTAGCGGGAGGAACTACAATGAGCAGTTCTTC. Using reference TRBV11-2 and TRBJ2-1 for the parts outside the CDR3, the full variable domain is EAGVAQSPRYKIIEKRQSVAFWCNPISGHATLYWYQQILGQGPKLLIQFQNNGVVDDSQLPKDRFSAERLKGVDSTLKIQPAKLEDSAVYLCASSRTSGRNYNEQFFGPGTRLTVL.

The rearrangement uses TRBV5-1 and TRBJ1-1; perhaps TRBD1 as D (5 bases). This CDR3 has 14 residues. V dropped 6 bases and J dropped 5 bases, with 17 bases sitting between them. CDR1 is SGHRS, CDR2 YFSETQ, per germline. CDR3 sequence reads: CASTKGTSRTEAFF. The CDR3 DNA sequence: TGCGCCAGCACCAAAGGGACCTCGAGGACTGAAGCTTTCTTT.

This clonotype was found many times. V gene TRBV6-2 or TRBV6-3 combines with J gene TRBJ1-1; the D is unclear. Germline V gene lookup returns CDR1 MNHEY and CDR2 SVGEGT. The CDR3 totals 15 residues. The V and J ends lost 5 bases and 0 bases respectively, with 13 bases between them. CDR3 in amino acids: CASSEKLGMNTEAFF. The CDR3 nucleotides read TGTGCCAGCAGTGAAAAGTTGGGAATGAACACTGAAGCTTTCTTT.

This chain uses TRBV28 with TRBJ2-7; D is uncertain. The germline CDR1 and CDR2 sequences are MDHEN and SYDVKM. Trimming removed 5 bases from V and 6 bases from J, with 11 bases in between. CDR3 length: 12 amino acids. The CDR3 is CASSRPSPEQYF. The CDR3 bases are TGTGCCAGCAGTCGCCCGTCGCCCGAGCAGTACTTC.